This T cell receptor (beta chain) was sequenced for a study of T cells in Graves' hyperthyroidism and ophthalmopathy. Using RNA transcripts as the source, TCR beta CDR3 regions were amplified. In the first-round RT-PCR of the TCR CDR3, the HTBI primer set was used. TCRdb reanalysed the multiplex PCR reads using MiXCR and keeps one entry per CDR3 protein. Here the sample spans about half a million distinct CDR3 sequences, less than 25% being singletons. V was pared by 4 bases and J by 2 bases, with 9 bases between. The CDR3 extends over 13 amino acids. Overall study results and limits: Ophthalmopathy, as predicted by the model, came a median around 6 months after the prediction.

This clonotype was counted a few times. Its antigen is not known. This chain joins TRBV12-3 or TRBV12-4 and TRBJ2-7, with D perhaps matching TRBD1 (5 bases). This clonotype was sampled from a man between 18 and 29 years old with Graves' hyperthyroidism. Sequenced sample: blood. This CDR3 reads CASSSGHPYEQYF. In DNA form, the CDR3 reads TGTGCCAGCAGTTCTGGACACCCCTACGAGCAGTACTTC.